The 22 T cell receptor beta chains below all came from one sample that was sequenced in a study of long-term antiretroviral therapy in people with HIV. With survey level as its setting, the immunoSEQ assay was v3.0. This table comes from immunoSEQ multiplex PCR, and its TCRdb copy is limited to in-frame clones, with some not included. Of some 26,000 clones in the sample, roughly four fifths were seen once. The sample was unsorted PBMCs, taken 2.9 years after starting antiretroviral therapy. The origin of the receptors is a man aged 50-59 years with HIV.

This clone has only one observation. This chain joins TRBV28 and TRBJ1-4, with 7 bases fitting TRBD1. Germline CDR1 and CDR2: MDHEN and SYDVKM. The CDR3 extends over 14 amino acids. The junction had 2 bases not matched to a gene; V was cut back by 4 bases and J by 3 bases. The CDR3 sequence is CASSYQGANEKLFF. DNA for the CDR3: TGTGCCAGCAGTTATCAGGGGGCTAATGAAAAACTGTTTTTT. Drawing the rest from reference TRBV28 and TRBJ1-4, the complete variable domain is DVKVTQSSRYLVKRTGEKVFLECVQDMDHENMFWYRQDPGLGLRLIYFSYDVKMKEKGDIPEGYSVSREKKERFSLILESASTNQTSMYLCASSYQGANEKLFFGSGTQLSVL.

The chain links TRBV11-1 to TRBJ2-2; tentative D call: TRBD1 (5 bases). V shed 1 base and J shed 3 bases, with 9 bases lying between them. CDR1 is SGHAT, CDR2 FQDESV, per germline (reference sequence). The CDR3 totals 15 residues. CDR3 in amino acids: CASSLEQGYTGELFF. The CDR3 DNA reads TGTGCCAGCAGCTTAGAGCAGGGCTACACCGGGGAGCTGTTTTTT.

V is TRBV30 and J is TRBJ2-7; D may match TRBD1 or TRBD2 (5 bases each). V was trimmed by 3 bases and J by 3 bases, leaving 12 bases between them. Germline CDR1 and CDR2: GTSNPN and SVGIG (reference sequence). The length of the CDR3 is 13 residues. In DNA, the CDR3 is TGTGCCTGGAGGGGACCGGGTCTCTACGAGCAGTACTTC. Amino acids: CAWRGPGLYEQYF.

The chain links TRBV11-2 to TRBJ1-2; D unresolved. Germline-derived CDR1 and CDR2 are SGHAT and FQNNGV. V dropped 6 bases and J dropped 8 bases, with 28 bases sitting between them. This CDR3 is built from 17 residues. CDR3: CASRGLWTLATTPGYTF. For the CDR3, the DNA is TGTGCCAGCAGAGGCCTGTGGACGCTGGCGACGACTCCAGGCTACACCTTC.

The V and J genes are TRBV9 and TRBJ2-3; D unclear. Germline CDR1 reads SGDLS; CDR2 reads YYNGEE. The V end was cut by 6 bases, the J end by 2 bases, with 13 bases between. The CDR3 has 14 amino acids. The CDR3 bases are TGTGCCAGCAACATCGGCAGGACCACAGATACGCAGTATTTT. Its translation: CASNIGRTTDTQYF.

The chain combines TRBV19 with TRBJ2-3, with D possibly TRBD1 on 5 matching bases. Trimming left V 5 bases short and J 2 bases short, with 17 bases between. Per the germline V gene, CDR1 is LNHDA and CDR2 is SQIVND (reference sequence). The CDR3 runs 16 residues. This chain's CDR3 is CASSLFRQSSTDTQYF. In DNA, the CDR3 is TGTGCCAGTAGTCTCTTTCGACAGTCCTCCACAGATACGCAGTATTTT. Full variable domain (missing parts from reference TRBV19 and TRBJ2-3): DGGITQSPKYLFRKEGQNVTLSCEQNLNHDAMYWYRQDPGQGLRLIYYSQIVNDFQKGDIAEGYSVSREKKESFPLTVTSAQKNPTAFYLCASSLFRQSSTDTQYFGPGTRLTVL.

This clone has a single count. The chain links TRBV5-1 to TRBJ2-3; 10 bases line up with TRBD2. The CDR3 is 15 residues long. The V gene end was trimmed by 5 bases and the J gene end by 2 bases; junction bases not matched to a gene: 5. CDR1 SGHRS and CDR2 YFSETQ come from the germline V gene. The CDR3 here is CASRPTSGVTDTQYF. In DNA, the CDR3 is TGCGCCAGCAGACCTACTAGCGGGGTCACAGATACGCAGTATTTT.

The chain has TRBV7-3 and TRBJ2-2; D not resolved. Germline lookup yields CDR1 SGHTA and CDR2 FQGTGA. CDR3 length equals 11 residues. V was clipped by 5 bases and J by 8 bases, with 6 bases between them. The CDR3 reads CASSQGGELFF. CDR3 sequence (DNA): TGTGCCAGCAGCCAAGGGGGGGAGCTGTTTTTT.

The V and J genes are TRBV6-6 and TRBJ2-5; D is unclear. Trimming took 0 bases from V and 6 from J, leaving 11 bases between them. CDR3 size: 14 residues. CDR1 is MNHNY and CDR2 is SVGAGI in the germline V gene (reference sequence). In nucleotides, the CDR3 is TGTGCCAGCAGTTACTCAGAGGTACAGAAGACCCAGTACTTC. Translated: CASSYSEVQKTQYF.

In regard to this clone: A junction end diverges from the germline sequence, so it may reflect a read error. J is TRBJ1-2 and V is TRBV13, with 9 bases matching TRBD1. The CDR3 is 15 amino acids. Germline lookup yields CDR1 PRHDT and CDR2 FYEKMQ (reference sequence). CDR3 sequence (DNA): TGTGCCAGCAGTTTAGGACAGGGGAAAGGGTATGGCTACACCTTC. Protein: CASSLGQGKGYGYTF.

The CDR3 sequence is CSVEVGGLTGELFF. DNA for the CDR3: TGCAGCGTTGAAGTTGGTGGGCTCACCGGGGAGCTGTTTTTT. The V gene is TRBV29-1, the J gene TRBJ2-2; no definite D call. The V and J ends lost 1 base and 4 bases respectively, with 10 bases between them. The CDR3 totals 14 residues. CDR1 SQVTM and CDR2 ANQGSEA come from the germline V gene.

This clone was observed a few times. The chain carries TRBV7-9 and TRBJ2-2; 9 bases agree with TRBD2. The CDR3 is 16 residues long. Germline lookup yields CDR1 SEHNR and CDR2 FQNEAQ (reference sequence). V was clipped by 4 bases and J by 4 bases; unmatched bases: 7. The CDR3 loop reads CASSSLAGALTGELFF. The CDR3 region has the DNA TGTGCCAGCAGCTCTTTAGCGGGGGCCCTCACCGGGGAGCTGTTTTTT.

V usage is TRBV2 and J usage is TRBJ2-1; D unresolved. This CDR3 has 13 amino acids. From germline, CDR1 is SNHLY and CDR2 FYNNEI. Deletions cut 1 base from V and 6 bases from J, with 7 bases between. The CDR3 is CASSEDLPNEQFF. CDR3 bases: TGTGCCAGCAGTGAAGACCTTCCCAATGAGCAGTTCTTC.

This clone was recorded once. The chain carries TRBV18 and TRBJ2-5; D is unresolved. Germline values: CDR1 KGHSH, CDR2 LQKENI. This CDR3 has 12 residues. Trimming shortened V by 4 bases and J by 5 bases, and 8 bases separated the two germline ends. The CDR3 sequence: CASSRERETQYF. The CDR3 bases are TGTGCCAGCTCACGGGAACGGGAGACCCAGTACTTC.

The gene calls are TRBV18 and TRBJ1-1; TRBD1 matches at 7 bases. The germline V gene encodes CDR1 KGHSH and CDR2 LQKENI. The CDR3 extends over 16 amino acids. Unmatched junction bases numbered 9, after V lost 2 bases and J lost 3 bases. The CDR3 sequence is CASSPLQGLRDTEAFF. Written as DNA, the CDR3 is TGTGCCAGCTCACCATTACAGGGGTTGAGAGACACTGAAGCTTTCTTT.

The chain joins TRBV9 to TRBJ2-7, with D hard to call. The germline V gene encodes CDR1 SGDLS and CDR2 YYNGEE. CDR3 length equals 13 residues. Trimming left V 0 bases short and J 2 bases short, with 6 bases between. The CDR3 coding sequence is TGTGCCAGCAGCGTAGTCTCCCCCTACGAGCAGTACTTC. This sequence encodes CASSVVSPYEQYF.

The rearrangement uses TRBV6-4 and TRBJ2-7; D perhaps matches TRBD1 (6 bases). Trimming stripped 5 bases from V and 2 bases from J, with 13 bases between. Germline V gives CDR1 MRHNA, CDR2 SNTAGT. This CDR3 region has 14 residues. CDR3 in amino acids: CASSPQGKPYEQYF. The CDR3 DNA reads TGTGCCAGCAGTCCCCAGGGGAAGCCCTACGAGCAGTACTTC.

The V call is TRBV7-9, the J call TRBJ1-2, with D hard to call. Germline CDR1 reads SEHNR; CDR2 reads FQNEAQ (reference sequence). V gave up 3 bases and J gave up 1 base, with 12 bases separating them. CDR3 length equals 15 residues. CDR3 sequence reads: CASSFAQTGNYGYTF. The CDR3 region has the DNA TGTGCCAGCAGCTTTGCTCAGACTGGTAACTATGGCTACACCTTC.

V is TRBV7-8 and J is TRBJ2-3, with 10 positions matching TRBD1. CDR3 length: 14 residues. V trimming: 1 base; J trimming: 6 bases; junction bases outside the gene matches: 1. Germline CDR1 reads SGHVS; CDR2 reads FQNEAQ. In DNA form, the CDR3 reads TGTGCCAGCAGCTTAGGGACAGGGGGGGATACGCAGTATTTT. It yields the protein CASSLGTGGDTQYF.

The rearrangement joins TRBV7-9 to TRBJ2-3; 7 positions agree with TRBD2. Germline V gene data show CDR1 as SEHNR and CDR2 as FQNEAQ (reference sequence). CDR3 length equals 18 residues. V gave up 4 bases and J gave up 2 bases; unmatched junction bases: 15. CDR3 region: CASSSPGVVAGPTDTQYF. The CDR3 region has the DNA TGTGCCAGCAGCTCACCTGGAGTGGTAGCGGGTCCCACAGATACGCAGTATTTT.

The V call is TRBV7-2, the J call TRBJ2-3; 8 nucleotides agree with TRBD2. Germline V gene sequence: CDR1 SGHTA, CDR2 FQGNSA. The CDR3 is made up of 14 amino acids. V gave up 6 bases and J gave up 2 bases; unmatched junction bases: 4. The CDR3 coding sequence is TGTGCCAGCAGAGGGGGACTAGACACAGATACGCAGTATTTT. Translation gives CASRGGLDTDTQYF.

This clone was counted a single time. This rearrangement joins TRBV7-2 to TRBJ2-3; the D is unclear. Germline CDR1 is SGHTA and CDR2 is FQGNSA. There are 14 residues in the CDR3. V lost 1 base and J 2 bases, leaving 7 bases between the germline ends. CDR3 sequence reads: CASSLGYLTDTQYF. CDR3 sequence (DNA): TGTGCCAGCAGCTTAGGCTATCTCACAGATACGCAGTATTTT.